This T cell receptor beta chain was identified during a study of T cell changes during pregnancy in multiple sclerosis. V lost 3 bases and J lost 8, with 12 bases in between. The CDR3 totals 13 residues. CDR1 is SGDLS, CDR2 YYNGEE, per germline. Clones were read by immunoSEQ multiplex PCR, and TCRdb kept only the in-frame ones, dropping some. In the table there are fewer than 85,000 clones, over 90% of which are singletons. V gene TRBV9 combines with J gene TRBJ2-1, with a tentative D call TRBD2 (7 bases). Sequencing was performed on peripheral blood, taken in the third trimester of pregnancy. The clonotype was recovered from a female donor with multiple sclerosis, enrolled in a pregnancy study. In DNA form, the CDR3 reads TGTGCCAGCAGCGAGGGGGGGGCGGATGAGCAGTTCTTC. The encoded protein is CASSEGGADEQFF.